The T cell receptor (beta chain) under discussion was sequenced for a study of control samples from healthy donors and cancer patients. V lost 3 bases, J lost 0 bases, and 6 bases lay in between. CDR3 length: 15 residues. CDR1 MNHNS and CDR2 SASEGT come from the germline V gene. Repertoires were generated with immunoSEQ multiplex PCR, while TCRdb's copy carries only in-frame clones and drops some. The table includes about 130,000 clones, 90% detected once. What was sequenced was blood. This clonotype was obtained from a man between 18 and 35 years old in good health. The chain employs TRBV6-1 and TRBJ2-6, with D unclear. The CDR3 DNA reads TGTGCCAGCAGTGATGAGGCCTCTGGGGCCAACGTCCTGACTTTC. This sequence encodes CASSDEASGANVLTF.